This record covers a single TCR beta chain. Its specificity is unknown. The germline CDR1 and CDR2 sequences are DFQATT and SNEGSKA (reference sequence). The V end was cut by 3 bases, the J end by 0 bases, with 9 bases between. This CDR3 spans 13 amino acids. MiXCR, run by TCRdb on the reads, gives a single entry per CDR3 protein. Here the sample spans hundreds of thousands of distinct CDR3 sequences, roughly 24% being singletons. The entry originates in a study of T cell repertoires in cytomegalovirus infection. About the study: Carrying CMV and the relevant HLA type showed in public TCR beta signatures. Study-level results: Ex vivo responses were dominated by HLA-C-restricted CMV-specific TCR beta clonotypes. The study identified carriers of CMV plus the relevant HLA from cumulative public TCR beta family frequency.

Material for sequencing was CD8+ T cells from PBMCs. This TCR was sampled from a human donor in good health (CMV status not recorded). Some clones in this sample may be carry-over from other donors' samples. The chain joins TRBV20-1 to TRBJ2-7; D is ambiguous. CDR3 sequence (DNA): TGCAGTGCTAGGGCCCTTAGCTCCTACGAGCAGTACGTC. Its translation is CSARALSSYEQYV.